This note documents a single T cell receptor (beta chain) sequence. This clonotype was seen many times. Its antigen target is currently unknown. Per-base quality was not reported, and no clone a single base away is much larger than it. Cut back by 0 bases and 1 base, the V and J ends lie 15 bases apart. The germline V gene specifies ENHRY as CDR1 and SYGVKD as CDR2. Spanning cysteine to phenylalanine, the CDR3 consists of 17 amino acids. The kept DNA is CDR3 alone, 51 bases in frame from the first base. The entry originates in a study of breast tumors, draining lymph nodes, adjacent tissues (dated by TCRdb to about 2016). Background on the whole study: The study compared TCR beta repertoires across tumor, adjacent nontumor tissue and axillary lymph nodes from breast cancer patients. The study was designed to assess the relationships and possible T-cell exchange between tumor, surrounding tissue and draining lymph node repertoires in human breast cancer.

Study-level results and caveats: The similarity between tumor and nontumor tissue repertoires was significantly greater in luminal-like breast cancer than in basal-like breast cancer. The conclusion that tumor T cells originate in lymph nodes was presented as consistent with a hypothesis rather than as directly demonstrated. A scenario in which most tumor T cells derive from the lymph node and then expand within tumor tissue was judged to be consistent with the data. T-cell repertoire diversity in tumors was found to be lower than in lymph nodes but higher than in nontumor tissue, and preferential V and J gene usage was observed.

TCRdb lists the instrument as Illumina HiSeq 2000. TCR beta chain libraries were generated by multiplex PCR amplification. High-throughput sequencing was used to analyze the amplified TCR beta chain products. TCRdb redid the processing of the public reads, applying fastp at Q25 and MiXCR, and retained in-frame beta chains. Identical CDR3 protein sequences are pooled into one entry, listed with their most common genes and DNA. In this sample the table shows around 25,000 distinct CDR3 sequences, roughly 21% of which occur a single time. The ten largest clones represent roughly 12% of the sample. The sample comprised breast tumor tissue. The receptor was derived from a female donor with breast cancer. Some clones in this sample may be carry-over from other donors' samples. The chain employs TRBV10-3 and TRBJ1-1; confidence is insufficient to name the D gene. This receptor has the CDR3 CAISESITDYSNTEAFF. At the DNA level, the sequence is TGTGCCATCAGTGAGTCGATTACAGACTATTCGAACACTGAAGCTTTCTTT.